This TCR beta chain is from a study of cytomegalovirus exposure and HLA in healthy donors. This PCR relied on a set of 60 Vbeta primers and 13 Jbeta primers. TCRdb's table, derived via immunoSEQ multiplex PCR, lists solely in-frame clones and lacks some. The table includes about 160,000 clones, roughly 80% detected once. Germline assignment: CDR1 SGHDT and CDR2 YYEEEE. Trimming left V 0 bases short and J 1 base short, with 9 bases between. This CDR3 comprises 15 residues. The clonotype comes from a male donor in good health and CMV-seropositive. The chain carries TRBV5-6 and TRBJ2-3; no clear D gene. Sequencing was carried out using PBMCs. The CDR3 nucleotides are TGTGCCAGCAGCTTGGGGCTGACACGCACAGATACGCAGTATTTT. Its protein product is CASSLGLTRTDTQYF.